Reported below is one T cell receptor beta chain. This specimen belongs to a study of blood T cells in healthy people across ages. Across the whole study: Roughly one uniquely barcoded beta molecule per two T cells was captured.

A second PCR of 7 to 11 cycles used a sample-barcoded 5' primer and a J-beta primer mix. TCRdb itself ran the 5' RACE reads through MiXCR, one entry per CDR3 protein. The sample has 850,000 to 1,000,000 distinct CDR3 sequences, around 48% seen once. The V segment lost 5 bases and the J segment 7 bases; nucleotides outside the gene matches: 8. The V gene's germline CDR1 is SGHTA and CDR2 FQGNSA. The CDR3 runs 14 residues. The source of this sequence is a young man in good health. The sample consisted of blood. This chain joins TRBV7-2 and TRBJ2-7, with 10 nucleotides matching TRBD2. The CDR3 nucleotides read TGTGCCAGCAGCCCCCGCGGAGCGGGGGGGGAGCAGTACTTC. Protein product: CASSPRGAGGEQYF.